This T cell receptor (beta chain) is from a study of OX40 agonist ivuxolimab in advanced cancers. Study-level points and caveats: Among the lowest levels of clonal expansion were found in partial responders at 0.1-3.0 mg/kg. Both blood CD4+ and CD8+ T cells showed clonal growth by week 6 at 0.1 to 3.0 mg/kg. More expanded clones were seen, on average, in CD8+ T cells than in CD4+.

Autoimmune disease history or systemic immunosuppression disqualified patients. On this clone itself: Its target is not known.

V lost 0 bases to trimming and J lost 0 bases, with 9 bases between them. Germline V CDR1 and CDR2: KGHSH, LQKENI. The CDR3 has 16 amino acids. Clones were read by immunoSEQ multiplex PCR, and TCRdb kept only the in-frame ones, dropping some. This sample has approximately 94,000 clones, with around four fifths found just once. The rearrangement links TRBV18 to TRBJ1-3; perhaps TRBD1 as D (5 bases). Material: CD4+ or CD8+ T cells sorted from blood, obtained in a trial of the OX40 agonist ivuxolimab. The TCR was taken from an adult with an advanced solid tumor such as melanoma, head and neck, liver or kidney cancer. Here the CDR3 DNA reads TGTGCCAGCTCACCACCGGGGGGACTCTCTGGAAACACCATATATTTT. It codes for CASSPPGGLSGNTIYF.